One and the same sample provided the 32 T cell receptor beta chains below, sequenced in a study of T cells after yellow fever vaccination. TCRdb redid the calling of the 5' RACE reads with MiXCR, one entry per CDR3 protein. The sample holds around 600,000 distinct CDR3 sequences; around an eighth are singletons and the top ten take just under 15%. Sequenced material: PBMCs, taken on the day of the yellow fever booster vaccination. These receptors were collected from a man aged 25 to 40 who received the YFV17D yellow fever vaccine.

This clonotype came up a few times. The genes are TRBV23-1 and TRBJ2-5; D perhaps matches TRBD2 (5 bases). TRBV23-1 qualifies as an ORF whose function is uncertain. The germline V and J ends were trimmed by 8 bases and 4 bases, with 17 bases remaining between them. This CDR3 has 14 residues. The CDR3 DNA reads TGCGCCAGCCCGCGAGCCAGAGGGCGAGAGACCCAGTACTTC. Translating gives CASPRARGRETQYF.

This clonotype was observed a handful of times. The genes are TRBV7-2 and TRBJ2-5; the match to TRBD1 covers 7 bases. Germline values: CDR1 SGHTA, CDR2 FQGNSA. With V trimmed by 8 bases and J by 7 bases, 10 bases remained unmatched. This CDR3 is built from 13 residues. The DNA for the CDR3 is TGTGCCAGCGGACAGGACAATCGAGGGACCCAGTACTTC. It translates to CASGQDNRGTQYF. The whole variable domain, remainder taken from reference TRBV7-2 and TRBJ2-5, is GAGVSQSPSNKVTEKGKDVELRCDPISGHTALYWYRQSLGQGLEFLIYFQGNSAPDKSGLPSDRFSAERTGGSVSTLTIQRTQQEDSAVYLCASGQDNRGTQYFGPGTRLLVL.

This sequence joins TRBV7-2 and TRBJ2-7; D ambiguous. The germline gives CDR1 SGHTA, CDR2 FQGNSA. This CDR3 spans 15 amino acids. Trimming shortened V by 4 bases and J by 1 base, and 14 bases separated the two germline ends. CDR3 sequence reads: CASSSLHTASYEQYF. CDR3 DNA: TGTGCCAGCAGCTCACTCCACACGGCTTCCTACGAGCAGTACTTC.

This clonotype has only a few counts. The V and J genes are TRBV6-1 and TRBJ1-3; D is uncertain. The CDR3 contains 13 residues. V was trimmed by 7 bases and J by 2 bases, leaving 9 bases between them. Germline V CDR1 and CDR2: MNHNS, SASEGT. Here the CDR3 reads CASTRSTGNTIYF. CDR3 coding DNA: TGTGCCAGCACCCGATCGACTGGAAACACCATATATTTT.

Here the CDR3 DNA reads TGTGCCAGTAGAGATACAGCGACTGAAGCTTTCTTT. This encodes CASRDTATEAFF. The chain carries TRBV19 and TRBJ1-1; D gene ambiguous. V lost 6 bases and J 5 bases, leaving 10 bases between the germline ends. Germline V lookup: CDR1 LNHDA, CDR2 SQIVND (reference sequence). This CDR3 has 12 amino acids.

V gene TRBV30 combines with J gene TRBJ2-2; unclear D gene. Trimming removed 2 bases from V and 2 bases from J, with 3 bases in between. Germline V CDR1 and CDR2: GTSNPN, SVGIG (reference sequence). This CDR3 has 12 residues. CDR3: CAWSLNTGELFF. The CDR3 nucleotides read TGTGCCTGGAGTCTTAACACCGGGGAGCTGTTTTTT.

The chain links TRBV6-2 or TRBV6-3 to TRBJ1-5; possibly TRBD1 for D (6 bases). Trimming shortened V by 7 bases and J by 7 bases, and 20 bases separated the two germline ends. Looked up from germline, CDR1 is MNHEY and CDR2 is SVGEGT. CDR3 length equals 15 residues. For the CDR3, the DNA is TGTGCCAGCAATATATGGGGGGGGGGCCGGCAGCCCCAGCATTTT. As protein: CASNIWGGGRQPQHF.

This clonotype was observed a handful of times. This chain uses TRBV3-1 with TRBJ2-3, with D perhaps matching TRBD1 or TRBD2 (6 bases each). Trimming pared 1 base from V and 6 bases from J, leaving 11 bases between. This CDR3 contains 14 residues. From germline, CDR1 is LGHDT and CDR2 YNNKEL (reference sequence). For the CDR3, the DNA is TGTGCCAGCAGCCAAGGGACGGGGGCGGATACGCAGTATTTT. Residues: CASSQGTGADTQYF.

In its sample, this clonotype was seen a few times. This chain connects TRBV20-1 to TRBJ2-3; TRBD2 is a possible D gene (5 bases). Trimming took off 3 bases at V and 1 base at J, with 11 bases between the two ends. CDR1 and CDR2 (germline): DFQATT, SNEGSKA (reference sequence). The CDR3 is made up of 14 amino acids. The CDR3 DNA follows: TGCAGTGCTAGGTCCTCGAGGGGCACAGATACGCAGTATTTT. Protein sequence: CSARSSRGTDTQYF.

This chain joins TRBV7-8 and TRBJ2-2; no firm D call. CDR3 length: 15 residues. Trimming pared 1 base from V and 7 bases from J, leaving 13 bases between. Germline lookup yields CDR1 SGHVS and CDR2 FQNEAQ. The CDR3, as DNA: TGTGCCAGCAGCTTAGGGTTGCCGTTCGGCGGGGAGCTGTTTTTT. It specifies CASSLGLPFGGELFF.

This clonotype was detected once. The chain carries TRBV7-8 and TRBJ2-7; a weak D match, TRBD1 (7 bases). This CDR3 region has 16 residues. Trimming pared 5 bases from V and 1 base from J, leaving 18 bases between. Germline V gene sequence: CDR1 SGHVS, CDR2 FQNEAQ. The CDR3 coding sequence is TGTGCCAGCAGCGAAGGGGGCGGGACAGTATCCTACGAGCAGTACTTC. Encoded protein: CASSEGGGTVSYEQYF.

Details on this clonotype: Given the absence of the conserved phenylalanine or tryptophan at the CDR3 end, a read error is likely. The V call is TRBV7-2, the J call TRBJ2-1; D remains unclear. There are 12 residues in the CDR3. CDR1 SGHTA and CDR2 FQGNSA come from the germline V gene. This CDR3 reads CASRLVVHEQFY. The CDR3 DNA sequence: TGTGCCAGCAGATTAGTAGTCCATGAGCAGTTCTAC.

This clonotype occurred a few times. The rearrangement uses TRBV4-2 and TRBJ2-3; the D is unclear. This CDR3 is 14 amino acids long. Germline-derived CDR1 and CDR2 are LGHNA and YNFKEQ. The ends were cut back, 4 bases at V and 4 bases at J, with 12 bases in the middle. CDR3 nucleotide sequence: TGTGCCAGCAGCCCAAGCCGACCACCAGATACGCAGTATTTT. Residues: CASSPSRPPDTQYF.

This clonotype was picked up a small number of times. The chain couples TRBV9 to TRBJ2-2, with D possibly TRBD1 on 5 matching bases. Trimming removed 0 bases from V and 6 bases from J, with 18 bases in between. This CDR3 contains 17 residues. The germline gives CDR1 SGDLS, CDR2 YYNGEE. CDR3 coding DNA: TGTGCCAGCAGCGTAGGGGGCAGGAGTCAGCTTTCCGGGGAGCTGTTTTTT. Encoded protein: CASSVGGRSQLSGELFF.

This clonotype came up many times. The CDR3 here is CSASPPGDTIYF. The CDR3 coding sequence is TGCAGTGCTAGTCCCCCCGGGGACACCATATATTTT. The gene calls are TRBV20-1 and TRBJ1-3; D is uncertain. CDR1 and CDR2 (germline): DFQATT, SNEGSKA (reference sequence). The CDR3 is made up of 12 amino acids. Between the trimmed V and J ends, which lost 3 bases and 8 bases, there was a span of 11 bases.

The gene calls are TRBV18 and TRBJ2-1, with 8 bases that match TRBD2. J gave up 7 bases and V 3 bases, and 8 bases lay outside the gene matches. Germline-derived CDR1 and CDR2 are KGHSH and LQKENI. This CDR3 is 15 amino acids long. The CDR3 spells CASSPFREGLNEQFF. DNA of the CDR3: TGTGCCAGCTCACCGTTCCGGGAGGGGTTGAATGAGCAGTTCTTC.

This clonotype showed up just once. A much larger clone sits a single nucleotide away, making a read error possible. V gene TRBV12-3 or TRBV12-4 combines with J gene TRBJ2-7; D gene unclear. Trimming took 2 bases from V and 5 from J, leaving 13 bases between them. The CDR3 spans 14 residues. CDR3 nucleotides: TGTGCCAGCAGTTTACCCCATGGTAATAACGAGCAGTACTTC. Amino acids: CASSLPHGNNEQYF.

This clonotype was seen a few times. V gene TRBV7-2 combines with J gene TRBJ1-3; no clear D gene. Germline CDR1 reads SGHTA; CDR2 reads FQGNSA. There are 17 residues in the CDR3. V was shortened by 1 base and J by 4 bases, with 17 bases between the two germline ends. CDR3 sequence (DNA): TGTGCCAGCAGCTTAGTAGCGGTGTCGGGTACGGGAAACACCATATATTTT. This gives the protein CASSLVAVSGTGNTIYF.

The genes are TRBV14 and TRBJ2-1; 7 bases line up with TRBD2. Germline trimming cut 11 bases from V and 10 bases from J; bases unmatched to any gene: 14. The CDR3 length is 13 residues. In germline, CDR1 is SGHDN, CDR2 FVKESK. Written as DNA, the CDR3 is TGTGCCCGCCTAGGCGGGAGCCTGGGGGAGCAGTTCTTC. This encodes CARLGGSLGEQFF.

This clonotype occurred a few times. This sequence joins TRBV5-1 and TRBJ2-7; 9 bases fit TRBD1. The CDR3 consists of 14 residues. The J segment lost 7 bases and the V segment lost 4 bases, leaving 9 bases of the junction unmatched. Germline assignment: CDR1 SGHRS and CDR2 YFSETQ. In DNA form, the CDR3 reads TGCGCCAGCAGCGCCGGGACAGGGTCGTTGGAGCAGTACTTC. Its translation is CASSAGTGSLEQYF. The full variable domain, completed using reference TRBV5-1 and TRBJ2-7, is KAGVTQTPRYLIKTRGQQVTLSCSPISGHRSVSWYQQTPGQGLQFLFEYFSETQRNKGNFPGRFSGRQFSNSRSEMNVSTLELGDSALYLCASSAGTGSLEQYFGPGTRLTVT.

This clonotype was seen only a few times. V gene TRBV24-1 combines with J gene TRBJ2-1; TRBD1 aligns across 9 bases. The CDR3 contains 15 residues. With 6 bases clipped from V and 6 bases from J, the junction kept 8 bases outside the gene matches. Germline lookup yields CDR1 KGHDR and CDR2 SFDVKD. For the CDR3, the DNA is TGTGCCACCAGTTTAGGACAGGGGACAGGCAATGAGCAGTTCTTC. This encodes CATSLGQGTGNEQFF.

This clonotype was picked up a small number of times. The CDR3 region is CSASGLAGALEQFF. CDR3 DNA: TGCAGTGCTTCGGGACTAGCGGGTGCTTTGGAGCAGTTCTTC. The chain recombines TRBV20-1 with TRBJ2-1, with TRBD2 matching over 12 bases. The V gene end was trimmed by 5 bases and the J gene end by 10 bases; junction bases not matched to a gene: 9. Germline V lookup: CDR1 DFQATT, CDR2 SNEGSKA (reference sequence). The CDR3 is 14 amino acids.

The rearrangement joins TRBV5-1 to TRBJ2-2; D remains unclear. The CDR3 is 15 residues long. Trimming took 0 bases from V and 8 from J, leaving 14 bases between them. Germline V CDR1 and CDR2: SGHRS, YFSETQ. The CDR3 spells CASSLETRLSGELFF. The CDR3 nucleotides are TGCGCCAGCAGCTTGGAGACACGGCTATCAGGGGAGCTGTTTTTT.

The chain has TRBV25-1 and TRBJ2-1, with D uncertain. Trimming removed 2 bases at V and 11 bases at J, with 13 bases between. The CDR3 covers 13 residues. Germline CDR1 and CDR2: MGHDK and SYGVNS. Here the CDR3 DNA reads TGTGCCAGCAGTGAAAGCCCCCCTCCTAAGCAGTTCTTC. It encodes CASSESPPPKQFF.

This clonotype was seen a handful of times. V and J are TRBV7-2 and TRBJ2-4, with D unresolved. The germline V gene has CDR1 SGHTA and CDR2 FQGNSA. Deletions cut 5 bases from V and 3 bases from J, with 11 bases between. The CDR3 contains 14 residues. The CDR3 nucleotides read TGTGCCAGCAGCCCCCCATATTACAAAAACATTCAGTACTTC. Its protein is CASSPPYYKNIQYF.

About this clonotype: Relative to the germline gene, one junction end is altered; a read error may explain this. This chain uses TRBV7-2 with TRBJ1-2, with no clear D. This CDR3 is 13 amino acids long. Germline CDR1 and CDR2: SGHTA and FQGNSA. The CDR3 coding sequence is TGTGACAGCAGCCCCGGGTTCTTCTATGGCTACACCTTC. This codes for CDSSPGFFYGYTF.

This clonotype was observed at least ten times. The chain is built from TRBV6-1 and TRBJ1-4; D is possibly TRBD1 (5 bases). CDR1 is MNHNS, CDR2 SASEGT, per germline. The CDR3 has 13 amino acids. This CDR3 reads CATRGSTNEKLFF. The CDR3 DNA sequence: TGTGCTACCCGGGGCAGCACTAATGAAAAACTGTTTTTT.

Remarks on this clonotype: A read error may produce the germline difference seen at one junction end. The genes are TRBV4-2 and TRBJ2-1; TRBD2 matches at 8 bases. The CDR3 is 16 amino acids. Per the germline V gene, CDR1 is LGHNA and CDR2 is YNFKEQ. Here the CDR3 DNA reads TGTGCCAGCTGCCAAGAGGGGACTAGAGGGGTCAATGAGCAGTTCTTC. Translated, it gives CASCQEGTRGVNEQFF.

Only a few counts were recorded for this clonotype. The chain carries TRBV5-1 and TRBJ2-1; possible D gene TRBD2, 6 bases. The germline V and J ends were trimmed by 4 bases and 0 bases, with 14 bases remaining between them. Germline V gene sequence: CDR1 SGHRS, CDR2 YFSETQ. There are 16 residues in the CDR3. The CDR3 DNA reads TGCGCCAGCAGCCTGGGACTGACCCACTCCTACAATGAGCAGTTCTTC. This gives the protein CASSLGLTHSYNEQFF.

This clonotype was seen only a few times. The chain links TRBV6-5 to TRBJ2-5, with D uncertain. The CDR3 loop spans 13 amino acids. V lost 2 bases and J lost 5, with 9 bases in between. The germline gives CDR1 MNHEY, CDR2 SVGAGI. In DNA, the CDR3 is TGTGCCAGCAGTTACGACTCCCTGGAGACCCAGTACTTC. It translates to CASSYDSLETQYF.

Only a few counts were recorded for this clonotype. The rearrangement links TRBV7-8 to TRBJ2-7, with 7 positions matching TRBD1. This CDR3 spans 13 amino acids. Germline assignment: CDR1 SGHVS and CDR2 FQNEAQ. V was pared by 10 bases and J by 3 bases, with 9 bases of the junction left unmatched. In DNA, the CDR3 is TGTGCCACCCGAGACAGGGCAGGCTACGAGCAGTACTTC. Translating it yields CATRDRAGYEQYF. The whole variable domain, remainder taken from reference TRBV7-8 and TRBJ2-7, is GAGVSQSPRYKVAKRGQDVALRCDPISGHVSLFWYQQALGQGPEFLTYFQNEAQLDKSGLPSDRFFAERPEGSVSTLKIQRTQQEDSAVYLCATRDRAGYEQYFGPGTRLTVT.

This chain uses TRBV29-1 with TRBJ2-2; unclear D gene. Between the trimmed V and J ends, which lost 7 bases and 1 base, there was a span of 13 bases. The CDR3 is made up of 14 amino acids. CDR1 and CDR2 from the germline V gene are SQVTM and ANQGSEA. The CDR3 sequence is CSAGYGGNTGELFF. As DNA, the CDR3 is TGCAGCGCCGGGTATGGTGGGAACACCGGGGAGCTGTTTTTT.